Listed below are T cell receptor beta chains from one sample, sequenced in a study of blood T cell repertoires in COVID-19. Data came from immunoSEQ multiplex PCR; TCRdb stores just in-frame clones and leaves some out. The top ten hold less than 9% of the sample, which has 65,000 to 90,000 clones, more than 70% seen once. Source material: peripheral blood. These receptors were taken from a woman of 80 years or more with acute or convalescent COVID-19. CDR3s include the opening cysteine and the closing phenylalanine or tryptophan. A D gene is named only where the DNA matches it firmly. A clone size is listed for some rows: how often the clone was seen (once, few, many), or a class if it is expanded.

TRBJ2-7 NA TRBV10-3 NA CAISDTTGEQYF TGTGCCATCAGTGATACAACAGGGGAGCAGTACTTC
TRBJ2-2 NA TRBV6-5 NA CASRTLVGGSGELFF TGTGCCAGCCGAACCTTAGTAGGCGGTTCCGGGGAGCTGTTTTTT
TRBJ1-5 NA TRBV19 NA CASSIRGAGGNQPQHF TGTGCCAGTAGTATAAGAGGGGCGGGGGGCAATCAGCCCCAGCATTTT
TRBJ2-1 NA TRBV19 NA CASSRGPSSYNEQFF TGTGCCAGTAGTAGGGGGCCTAGCTCCTACAATGAGCAGTTCTTC
TRBJ2-1 NA TRBV7-9 NA CASSPKLRDIVHNEQFF TGTGCCAGCAGCCCAAAGCTACGGGATATCGTCCACAATGAGCAGTTCTTC
TRBJ1-1 TRBD1 TRBV6-6 NA CASSLNRGATEAFF TGTGCCAGCAGCCTGAACAGGGGTGCCACTGAAGCTTTCTTT
TRBJ2-2 TRBD1 TRBV7-8 NA CASSLPLGQGGSGELFF TGTGCCAGCAGCTTACCCCTGGGACAGGGGGGGTCCGGGGAGCTGTTTTTT
TRBJ1-1 TRBD1 TRBV29-1 NA CSVPGQGNTEAFF TGCAGCGTACCCGGACAGGGGAACACTGAAGCTTTCTTT
TRBJ1-2 TRBD1 TRBV5-1 NA CASSFGDRSYGYTF TGCGCCAGCAGCTTCGGGGACAGGAGCTATGGCTACACCTTC
TRBJ2-3 NA TRBV5-1 NA CASSLDGRGTDTQYF TGCGCCAGCAGCTTGGACGGGAGAGGCACAGATACGCAGTATTTT
TRBJ1-6 NA TRBV19 NA CASKIDRSSYNSPLHF TGTGCCAGTAAGATCGACAGAAGCTCCTATAATTCACCCCTCCACTTT
TRBJ1-1 NA TRBV6-5 NA CASSLDRGAGTEAFF TGTGCCAGCTCGCTAGACCGGGGCGCGGGGACTGAAGCTTTCTTT
TRBJ1-6 NA TRBV4-3 NA CASSQDGGGNSPLHF TGCGCCAGCAGCCAAGATGGGGGGGGCAATTCACCCCTCCACTTT
TRBJ2-1 TRBD1 TRBV24-1 once CATSDSPGQGAHNEQFF TGTGCCACCAGTGATTCTCCGGGACAGGGGGCTCACAATGAGCAGTTCTTC
TRBJ2-1 NA TRBV12-5 NA CASVGGSSYNEQFF TGTGCTAGTGTTGGGGGGAGCTCCTACAATGAGCAGTTCTTC
TRBJ1-2 NA TRBV6-5 NA CASSSFNYGYTF TGTGCCAGCAGTAGCTTTAACTATGGCTACACCTTC
TRBJ1-6 NA TRBV12-3/TRBV12-4 NA CASKQGESPLHF TGTGCCAGCAAGCAGGGTGAATCACCCCTCCACTTT
TRBJ2-3 NA TRBV5-1 NA CASSFLGGTQYF TGCGCCAGCAGCTTCTTAGGGGGTACGCAGTATTTT
TRBJ2-3 TRBD2 TRBV5-8 NA CASSFTGTSGTDTQYF TGTGCCAGCAGCTTTACCGGGACTAGCGGCACAGATACGCAGTATTTT
TRBJ2-2 NA TRBV29-1 NA CSVEKLNTGELFF TGCAGCGTTGAAAAGCTTAACACCGGGGAGCTGTTTTTT
TRBJ1-6 TRBD1 TRBV7-9 NA CASSLPGQGASLHF TGTGCCAGCAGCCTTCCGGGACAGGGGGCGAGCCTCCACTTT
TRBJ2-7 NA TRBV5-6 NA CASNGGGHEQYF TGTGCCAGCAATGGGGGGGGCCACGAGCAGTACTTC
TRBJ1-4 TRBD1 TRBV19 NA CASSITGGSQKLFF TGTGCCAGTAGTATAACAGGGGGCTCGCAAAAACTGTTTTTT
TRBJ2-7 TRBD1 TRBV4-1 once CASSLQDRGSYEQYF TGCGCCAGCAGCCTACAGGACAGGGGGAGCTACGAGCAGTACTTC
TRBJ2-5 NA TRBV18 NA CASSPRGGETQYF TGTGCCAGCTCACCGAGGGGGGGAGAGACCCAGTACTTC
TRBJ2-5 TRBD1 TRBV9 NA CASSPQDRGIVSETQYF TGTGCCAGCAGCCCCCAAGACAGGGGAATCGTTTCAGAGACCCAGTACTTC
TRBJ1-3 TRBD1 TRBV7-8 NA CASSPGQGGNTIYF TGTGCCAGCAGCCCGGGACAGGGAGGAAACACCATATATTTT
TRBJ2-6 NA TRBV19 NA CASSLNRAPSGANVLTF TGTGCCAGTAGTCTCAACAGGGCCCCCTCTGGGGCCAACGTCCTGACTTTC
TRBJ2-4 TRBD1 TRBV6-1 NA CASSGPQGAAKNIQYF TGTGCCAGCAGTGGACCGCAGGGGGCGGCCAAAAACATTCAGTACTTC
TRBJ1-6 NA TRBV27 NA CASRARTDLYSQPLHF TGTGCCAGCAGGGCCAGGACGGACTTATATTCCCAACCCCTCCACTTT
TRBJ2-2 NA TRBV7-9 NA CASSQPPDTGELFF TGTGCCAGCAGCCAACCCCCGGACACCGGGGAGCTGTTTTTT
TRBJ2-5 TRBD2 TRBV2 NA CASKYGRAAETQYF TGTGCCAGCAAGTACGGGAGGGCCGCAGAGACCCAGTACTTC
TRBJ2-2 TRBD2 TRBV10-3 once CGSGANTGELFF TGTGGGAGCGGGGCGAACACCGGGGAGCTGTTTTTT
TRBJ1-1 TRBD1 TRBV30 NA CAWSALGQGDTEAFF TGTGCCTGGAGTGCCTTAGGACAGGGAGACACTGAAGCTTTCTTT